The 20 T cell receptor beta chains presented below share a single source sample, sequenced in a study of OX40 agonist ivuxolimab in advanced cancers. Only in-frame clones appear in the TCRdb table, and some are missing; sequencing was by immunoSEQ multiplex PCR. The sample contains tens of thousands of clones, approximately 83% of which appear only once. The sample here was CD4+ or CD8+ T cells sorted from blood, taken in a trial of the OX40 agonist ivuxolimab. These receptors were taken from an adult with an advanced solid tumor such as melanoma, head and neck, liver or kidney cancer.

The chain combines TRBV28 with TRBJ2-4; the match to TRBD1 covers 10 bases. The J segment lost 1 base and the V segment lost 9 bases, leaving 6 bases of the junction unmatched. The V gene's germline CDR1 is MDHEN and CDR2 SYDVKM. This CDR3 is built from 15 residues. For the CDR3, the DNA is TGTGCCAGTACGACAGGGGGCTTTGCCAAAAACATTCAGTACTTC. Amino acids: CASTTGGFAKNIQYF. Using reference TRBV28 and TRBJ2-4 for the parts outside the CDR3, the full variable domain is DVKVTQSSRYLVKRTGEKVFLECVQDMDHENMFWYRQDPGLGLRLIYFSYDVKMKEKGDIPEGYSVSREKKERFSLILESASTNQTSMYLCASTTGGFAKNIQYFGAGTRLSVL.

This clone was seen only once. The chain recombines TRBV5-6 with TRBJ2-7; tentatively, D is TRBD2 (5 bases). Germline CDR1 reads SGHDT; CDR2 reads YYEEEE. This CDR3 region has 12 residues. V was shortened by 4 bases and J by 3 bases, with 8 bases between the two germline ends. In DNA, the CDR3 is TGTGCCAGCAGCCCGGGGAACTACGAGCAGTACTTC. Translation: CASSPGNYEQYF.

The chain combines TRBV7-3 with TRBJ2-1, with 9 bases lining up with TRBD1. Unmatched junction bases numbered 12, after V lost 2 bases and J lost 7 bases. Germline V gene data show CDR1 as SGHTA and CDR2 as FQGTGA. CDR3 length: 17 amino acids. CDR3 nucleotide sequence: TGTGCCAGCAGCTTATTCGGCCCGGGGACAGGGTCTAATGAGCAGTTCTTC. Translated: CASSLFGPGTGSNEQFF.

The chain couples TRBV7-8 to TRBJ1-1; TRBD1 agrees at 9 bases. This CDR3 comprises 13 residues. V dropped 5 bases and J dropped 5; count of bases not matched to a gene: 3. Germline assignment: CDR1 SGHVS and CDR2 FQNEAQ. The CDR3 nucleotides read TGTGCCAGCAGCCGGGACAGGGAGACTGAAGCTTTCTTT. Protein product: CASSRDRETEAFF.

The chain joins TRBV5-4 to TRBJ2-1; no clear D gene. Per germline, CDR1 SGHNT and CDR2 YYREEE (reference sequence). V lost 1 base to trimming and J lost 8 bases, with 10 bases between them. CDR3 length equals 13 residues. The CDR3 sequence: CASSLISSHEQFF. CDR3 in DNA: TGTGCCAGCAGCTTGATCTCTTCCCATGAGCAGTTCTTC.

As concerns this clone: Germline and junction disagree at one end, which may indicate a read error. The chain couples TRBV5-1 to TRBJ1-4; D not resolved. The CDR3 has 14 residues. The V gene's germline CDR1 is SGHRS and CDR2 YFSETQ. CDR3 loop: CASSLVSGEEKLFF. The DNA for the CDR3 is TGTGCCAGCAGCTTGGTATCGGGAGAGGAAAAACTGTTTTTT.

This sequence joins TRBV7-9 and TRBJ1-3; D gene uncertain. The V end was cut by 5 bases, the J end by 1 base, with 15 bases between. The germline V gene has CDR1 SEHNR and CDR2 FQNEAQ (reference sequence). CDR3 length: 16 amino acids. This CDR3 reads CASSPRNKISGNTIYF. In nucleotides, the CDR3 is TGTGCCAGCAGCCCACGAAACAAAATATCTGGAAACACCATATATTTT.

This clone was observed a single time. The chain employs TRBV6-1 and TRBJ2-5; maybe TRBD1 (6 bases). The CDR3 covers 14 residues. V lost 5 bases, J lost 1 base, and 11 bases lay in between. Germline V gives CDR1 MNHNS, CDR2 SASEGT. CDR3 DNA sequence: TGTGCCAGCAGTCAGTACAGGGTCCAAGAGACCCAGTACTTC. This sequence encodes CASSQYRVQETQYF.

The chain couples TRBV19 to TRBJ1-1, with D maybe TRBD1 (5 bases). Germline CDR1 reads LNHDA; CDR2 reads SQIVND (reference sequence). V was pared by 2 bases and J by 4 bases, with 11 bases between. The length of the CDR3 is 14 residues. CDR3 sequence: CASSISTVSTEAFF. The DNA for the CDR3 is TGTGCCAGTAGTATATCGACAGTGAGCACTGAAGCTTTCTTT.

The DNA for the CDR3 is TGCGCCAGCAGGGACGGCAACTATGGCTACACCTTC. It codes for CASRDGNYGYTF. The chain employs TRBV5-1 and TRBJ1-2, with D hard to call. The CDR3 has 12 residues. The germline CDR1 and CDR2 sequences are SGHRS and YFSETQ. With 5 bases removed from V and 2 bases from J, the gap between germline ends came to 7 bases.

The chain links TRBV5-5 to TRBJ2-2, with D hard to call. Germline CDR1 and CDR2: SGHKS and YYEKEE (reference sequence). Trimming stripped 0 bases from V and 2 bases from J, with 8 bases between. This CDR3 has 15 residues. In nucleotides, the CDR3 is TGTGCCAGCAGCTTGGGAATAGTTAACACCGGGGAGCTGTTTTTT. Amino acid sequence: CASSLGIVNTGELFF. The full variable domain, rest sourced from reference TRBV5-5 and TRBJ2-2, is DAGVTQSPTHLIKTRGQQVTLRCSPISGHKSVSWYQQVLGQGPQFIFQYYEKEERGRGNFPDRFSARQFPNYSSELNVNALLLGDSALYLCASSLGIVNTGELFFGEGSRLTVL.

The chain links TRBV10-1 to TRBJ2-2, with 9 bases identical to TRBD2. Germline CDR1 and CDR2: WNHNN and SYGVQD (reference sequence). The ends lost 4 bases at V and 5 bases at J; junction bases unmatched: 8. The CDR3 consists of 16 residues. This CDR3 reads CASSGRREGLTGELFF. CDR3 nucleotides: TGCGCCAGCAGTGGGCGGCGGGAGGGCCTGACCGGGGAGCTGTTTTTT.

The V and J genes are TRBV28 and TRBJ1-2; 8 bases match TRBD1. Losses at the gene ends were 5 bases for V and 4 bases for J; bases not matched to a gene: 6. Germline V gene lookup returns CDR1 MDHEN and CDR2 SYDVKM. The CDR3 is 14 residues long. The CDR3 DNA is TGTGCCAGCAGTCCTTTCGGACAGGGCTATGGCTACACCTTC. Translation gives CASSPFGQGYGYTF.

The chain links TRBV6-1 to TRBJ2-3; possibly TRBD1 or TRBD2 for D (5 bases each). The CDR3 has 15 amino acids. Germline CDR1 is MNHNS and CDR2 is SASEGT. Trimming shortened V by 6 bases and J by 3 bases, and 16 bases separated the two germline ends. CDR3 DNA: TGTGCCAGCAGCCAAGAAGGGACCTCTACAGATACGCAGTATTTT. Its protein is CASSQEGTSTDTQYF.

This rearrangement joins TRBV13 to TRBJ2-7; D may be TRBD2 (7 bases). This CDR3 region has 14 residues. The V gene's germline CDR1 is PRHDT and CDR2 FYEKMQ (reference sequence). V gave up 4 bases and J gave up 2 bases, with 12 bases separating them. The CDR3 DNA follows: TGTGCCAGCAGCTCGGGGGGCCCTCCCTACGAGCAGTACTTC. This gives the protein CASSSGGPPYEQYF.

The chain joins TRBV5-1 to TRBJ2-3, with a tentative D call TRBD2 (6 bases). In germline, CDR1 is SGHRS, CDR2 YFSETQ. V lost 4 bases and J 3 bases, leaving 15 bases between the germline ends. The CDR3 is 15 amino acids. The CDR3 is CASSTNRLATDTQYF. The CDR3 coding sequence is TGCGCCAGCAGCACCAATAGGCTAGCGACAGATACGCAGTATTTT.

The CDR3 is CASSVGQRTQYF. The DNA for the CDR3 is TGTGCCAGCAGCGTAGGTCAGAGGACGCAGTATTTT. V is TRBV9 and J is TRBJ2-3; the D is unclear. V lost 0 bases and J lost 9, with 8 bases in between. This CDR3 is 12 amino acids long. Germline CDR1 SGDLS, CDR2 YYNGEE.

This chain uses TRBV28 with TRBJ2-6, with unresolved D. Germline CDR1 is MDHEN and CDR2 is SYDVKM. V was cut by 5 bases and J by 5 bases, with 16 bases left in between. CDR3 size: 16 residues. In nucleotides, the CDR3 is TGTGCCAGCAGTGTTCGCAGACAAAGTCGGGCCAACGTCCTGACTTTC. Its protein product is CASSVRRQSRANVLTF.

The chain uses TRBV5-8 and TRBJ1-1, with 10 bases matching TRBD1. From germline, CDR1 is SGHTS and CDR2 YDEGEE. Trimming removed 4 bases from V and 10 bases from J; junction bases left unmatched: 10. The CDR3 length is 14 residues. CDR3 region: CASSRDRGFFGAFF. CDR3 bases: TGTGCCAGCAGCCGGGACAGGGGATTCTTTGGAGCTTTCTTT.

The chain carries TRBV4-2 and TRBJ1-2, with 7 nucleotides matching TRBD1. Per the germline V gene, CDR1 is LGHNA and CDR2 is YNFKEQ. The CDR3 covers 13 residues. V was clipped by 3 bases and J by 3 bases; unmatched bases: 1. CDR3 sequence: CASSQGTDYGYTF. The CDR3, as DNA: TGTGCCAGCAGCCAGGGGACAGACTATGGCTACACCTTC.